A selection of T cell receptor beta chains follows, all from one sample in a study of T cell responses to AZD1222 COVID-19 vaccine. Sequencing used immunoSEQ multiplex PCR; TCRdb keeps in-frame clones, though not all of them. The repertoire holds approximately 150,000 clones, with about nine tenths as singletons. The material sequenced was peripheral blood, taken on day 0 of AZD1222 vaccination. The receptors here all came from an adult in good health. Both conserved end residues are part of each CDR3. A D gene is named only where the DNA matches it firmly. The size of a clone is reported for some rows only, either as once, few or many, or as a class for expanded clones.

abundance: few
d_gene: TRBD2
j_gene: TRBJ2-7
v_gene: TRBV6-2/TRBV6-3
CDR3aa: CASSYSLAGGLYEQYF
CDR3nt: TGTGCCAGCAGTTACTCCCTAGCGGGAGGGCTCTACGAGCAGTACTTC

abundance: NA
d_gene: NA
j_gene: TRBJ2-3
v_gene: TRBV7-2
CDR3aa: CASSKRPADTQYF
CDR3nt: TGTGCCAGCAGCAAGCGGCCGGCAGATACGCAGTATTTT

abundance: NA
d_gene: NA
j_gene: TRBJ1-2
v_gene: TRBV28
CDR3aa: CASSLGGSKGYGYTF
CDR3nt: TGTGCCAGCAGTTTGGGAGGGTCTAAGGGCTATGGCTACACCTTC

abundance: NA
d_gene: NA
j_gene: TRBJ1-1
v_gene: TRBV27
CDR3aa: CASGTRGYGNTEAFF
CDR3nt: TGTGCCAGCGGCACGAGGGGGTATGGGAACACTGAAGCTTTCTTT

abundance: NA
d_gene: NA
j_gene: TRBJ2-1
v_gene: TRBV9
CDR3aa: CASSVRNDYNEQFF
CDR3nt: TGTGCCAGCAGCGTGAGGAATGATTACAATGAGCAGTTCTTC

abundance: once
d_gene: TRBD1
j_gene: TRBJ2-1
v_gene: TRBV7-7
CDR3aa: CASSPYRGRGNEQFF
CDR3nt: TGTGCTAGCAGCCCCTACAGGGGCCGGGGCAATGAGCAGTTCTTC

abundance: NA
d_gene: NA
j_gene: TRBJ2-7
v_gene: TRBV5-3
CDR3aa: CARSVDSVEQYF
CDR3nt: TGTGCCAGAAGCGTGGACAGTGTCGAGCAGTACTTC

abundance: many
d_gene: TRBD2
j_gene: TRBJ2-2
v_gene: TRBV6-2/TRBV6-3
CDR3aa: CASSSTGTSGSTGELFF
CDR3nt: TGTGCCAGCAGTTCAACCGGGACTAGCGGGAGCACCGGGGAGCTGTTTTTT

abundance: once
d_gene: TRBD2
j_gene: TRBJ2-7
v_gene: TRBV3-1/TRBV3-2
CDR3aa: CASSQERGLAGKEQYF
CDR3nt: TGTGCCAGCAGCCAAGAGAGGGGACTAGCGGGTAAAGAGCAGTACTTC

abundance: NA
d_gene: NA
j_gene: TRBJ1-3
v_gene: TRBV7-9
CDR3aa: CASSFSGNTIYF
CDR3nt: TGTGCCAGCAGCTTTTCTGGAAACACCATATATTTT

abundance: NA
d_gene: NA
j_gene: TRBJ1-5
v_gene: TRBV15
CDR3aa: CATRANRVVGNQPQHF
CDR3nt: TGTGCCACCAGGGCCAACAGGGTAGTGGGCAATCAGCCCCAGCATTTT

abundance: NA
d_gene: NA
j_gene: TRBJ1-1
v_gene: TRBV19
CDR3aa: CASSIFLNTEAFF
CDR3nt: TGTGCCAGTAGTATTTTCCTGAACACTGAAGCTTTCTTT

abundance: NA
d_gene: NA
j_gene: TRBJ1-1
v_gene: TRBV30
CDR3aa: CAWSSLGEAFF
CDR3nt: TGTGCCTGGAGCAGCTTGGGGGAAGCTTTCTTT

abundance: NA
d_gene: NA
j_gene: TRBJ1-5
v_gene: TRBV5-5
CDR3aa: CASSRARVDQPQHF
CDR3nt: TGTGCCAGCAGCCGGGCCAGGGTAGATCAGCCCCAGCATTTT

abundance: NA
d_gene: NA
j_gene: TRBJ1-6
v_gene: TRBV6-5
CDR3aa: CASRQESGNSPLHF
CDR3nt: TGTGCCAGCAGACAGGAATCGGGTAATTCACCCCTCCACTTT

abundance: NA
d_gene: NA
j_gene: TRBJ1-1
v_gene: TRBV7-2
CDR3aa: CASSLGRASTEAFF
CDR3nt: TGTGCCAGCAGCTTAGGGAGGGCATCCACTGAAGCTTTCTTT

abundance: NA
d_gene: NA
j_gene: TRBJ2-7
v_gene: TRBV7-6
CDR3aa: CASSLDRGPFYEQYF
CDR3nt: TGTGCCAGCAGCTTAGATCGCGGGCCCTTCTACGAGCAGTACTTC

abundance: NA
d_gene: NA
j_gene: TRBJ2-7
v_gene: TRBV25-1
CDR3aa: CATGQNYEQYF
CDR3nt: TGTGCCACAGGACAGAACTACGAGCAGTACTTC

abundance: NA
d_gene: TRBD1
j_gene: TRBJ2-3
v_gene: TRBV19
CDR3aa: CASNTGGRTDTQYF
CDR3nt: TGTGCCAGTAACACAGGGGGACGCACAGATACGCAGTATTTT

abundance: NA
d_gene: NA
j_gene: TRBJ1-1
v_gene: TRBV20-1
CDR3aa: CSGQLNTEAFF
CDR3nt: TGCAGTGGACAGTTGAACACTGAAGCTTTCTTT

abundance: NA
d_gene: TRBD2
j_gene: TRBJ2-3
v_gene: TRBV7-2
CDR3aa: CASSFRASRTSATDTQYF
CDR3nt: TGTGCCAGCAGCTTTCGGGCGTCAAGGACTAGCGCCACAGATACGCAGTATTTT

abundance: NA
d_gene: NA
j_gene: TRBJ2-1
v_gene: TRBV5-1
CDR3aa: CASSRAVGTEPSYNEQFF
CDR3nt: TGCGCCAGCAGCCGCGCGGTAGGGACGGAGCCCTCCTACAATGAGCAGTTCTTC

abundance: NA
d_gene: NA
j_gene: TRBJ2-3
v_gene: TRBV5-5
CDR3aa: CASSRTGTPSTDTQYF
CDR3nt: TGTGCCAGCAGCCGGACCGGGACACCGAGCACAGATACGCAGTATTTT

abundance: NA
d_gene: NA
j_gene: TRBJ2-7
v_gene: TRBV30
CDR3aa: CAWNGAGSYEQYF
CDR3nt: TGTGCCTGGAACGGGGCAGGATCCTACGAGCAGTACTTC

abundance: NA
d_gene: TRBD1
j_gene: TRBJ2-1
v_gene: TRBV6-5
CDR3aa: CASSWDRTLYNEQFF
CDR3nt: TGTGCCAGCAGTTGGGACAGGACTTTATACAATGAGCAGTTCTTC

abundance: NA
d_gene: NA
j_gene: TRBJ2-3
v_gene: TRBV6-6
CDR3aa: CASSGFSTDTQYF
CDR3nt: TGTGCCAGCAGTGGTTTCAGCACAGATACGCAGTATTTT

abundance: NA
d_gene: NA
j_gene: TRBJ2-2
v_gene: TRBV15
CDR3aa: CATSPEAGELFF
CDR3nt: TGTGCCACCTCTCCGGAAGCCGGGGAGCTGTTTTTT

abundance: NA
d_gene: NA
j_gene: TRBJ2-7
v_gene: TRBV30
CDR3aa: CAWRGKGGTYEQYF
CDR3nt: TGTGCCTGGAGGGGTAAGGGGGGAACCTACGAGCAGTACTTC

abundance: NA
d_gene: NA
j_gene: TRBJ1-1
v_gene: TRBV6-5
CDR3aa: CASSADRQMNTEAFF
CDR3nt: TGTGCCAGCAGCGCCGACAGGCAAATGAACACTGAAGCTTTCTTT

abundance: NA
d_gene: TRBD2
j_gene: TRBJ2-3
v_gene: TRBV28
CDR3aa: CASIPGAGWYRTQYF
CDR3nt: TGTGCCAGCATTCCTGGAGCGGGATGGTATCGTACGCAGTATTTT

abundance: NA
d_gene: NA
j_gene: TRBJ1-6
v_gene: TRBV4-2
CDR3aa: CASSQDSQAWDSPLHF
CDR3nt: TGTGCCAGCAGCCAAGATAGTCAGGCTTGGGATTCACCCCTCCACTTT

abundance: NA
d_gene: TRBD2
j_gene: TRBJ2-7
v_gene: TRBV6-5
CDR3aa: CASSYSLSGTSYEQYF
CDR3nt: TGTGCCAGCAGTTACTCTCTCAGCGGGACGTCCTACGAGCAGTACTTC

abundance: NA
d_gene: NA
j_gene: TRBJ1-2
v_gene: TRBV4-3
CDR3aa: CASSQVETTRYGYTF
CDR3nt: TGCGCCAGCAGCCAAGTTGAGACAACTAGATATGGCTACACCTTC

abundance: NA
d_gene: TRBD2
j_gene: TRBJ2-1
v_gene: TRBV27
CDR3aa: CASSLGGRAWDEQFF
CDR3nt: TGTGCCAGCTCCTTAGGCGGGAGGGCCTGGGATGAGCAGTTCTTC

abundance: NA
d_gene: NA
j_gene: TRBJ1-2
v_gene: TRBV5-4
CDR3aa: CASSLERETSYGYTF
CDR3nt: TGTGCCAGCAGCTTAGAACGGGAAACTAGTTATGGCTACACCTTC

abundance: NA
d_gene: NA
j_gene: TRBJ2-3
v_gene: TRBV4-1
CDR3aa: CASSVGGTSDTQYF
CDR3nt: TGCGCCAGCAGTGTCGGCGGGACTTCGGATACGCAGTATTTT

abundance: NA
d_gene: NA
j_gene: TRBJ1-5
v_gene: TRBV15
CDR3aa: CATSREGRSNQPQHF
CDR3nt: TGTGCCACCAGCAGGGAAGGCCGTAGCAATCAGCCCCAGCATTTT

abundance: few
d_gene: NA
j_gene: TRBJ1-1
v_gene: TRBV6-5
CDR3aa: CASTRSGGAYTEAFF
CDR3nt: TGTGCCAGCACCCGAAGCGGGGGCGCCTACACTGAAGCTTTCTTT

abundance: few
d_gene: TRBD1
j_gene: TRBJ1-2
v_gene: TRBV30
CDR3aa: CARNQGDRSYGYTF
CDR3nt: TGTGCCAGAAACCAGGGGGACAGGAGCTATGGCTACACCTTC

abundance: NA
d_gene: NA
j_gene: TRBJ1-4
v_gene: TRBV5-6
CDR3aa: CASSLGVRGNEKLFF
CDR3nt: TGTGCCAGCAGCTTGGGGGTAAGGGGGAATGAAAAACTGTTTTTT

abundance: once
d_gene: NA
j_gene: TRBJ1-4
v_gene: TRBV2
CDR3aa: CASSTGTAGAYEKLFF
CDR3nt: TGTGCCAGCAGTACCGGGACCGCCGGAGCCTATGAAAAACTGTTTTTT

abundance: once
d_gene: TRBD1
j_gene: TRBJ1-3
v_gene: TRBV7-8
CDR3aa: CASSGQQGLTGNTIYF
CDR3nt: TGTGCCAGCAGCGGACAACAGGGGCTCACTGGAAACACCATATATTTT

abundance: NA
d_gene: NA
j_gene: TRBJ2-7
v_gene: TRBV5-6
CDR3aa: CASSFRGYYEQYF
CDR3nt: TGTGCCAGCAGCTTCAGGGGTTACTACGAGCAGTACTTC

abundance: NA
d_gene: NA
j_gene: TRBJ1-5
v_gene: TRBV13
CDR3aa: CASSLGAGRANQPQHF
CDR3nt: TGTGCCAGCAGCTTAGGGGCTGGGAGGGCCAATCAGCCCCAGCATTTT

abundance: NA
d_gene: NA
j_gene: TRBJ1-2
v_gene: TRBV12-3/TRBV12-4
CDR3aa: CASSIDSYGYTF
CDR3nt: TGTGCCAGCAGCATCGACAGTTATGGCTACACCTTC

abundance: NA
d_gene: TRBD2
j_gene: TRBJ2-3
v_gene: TRBV2
CDR3aa: CASSGTSGALVNTQYF
CDR3nt: TGTGCCAGCAGTGGAACTAGCGGGGCTTTGGTGAATACGCAGTATTTT

abundance: once
d_gene: NA
j_gene: TRBJ1-1
v_gene: TRBV7-2
CDR3aa: CASSWGPRLNTEAFF
CDR3nt: TGTGCCAGCAGCTGGGGCCCAAGGCTGAACACTGAAGCTTTCTTT

abundance: NA
d_gene: NA
j_gene: TRBJ1-2
v_gene: TRBV7-2
CDR3aa: CASSPGGLSNYGYTF
CDR3nt: TGTGCCAGCAGCCCTGGGGGGCTCTCTAACTATGGCTACACCTTC